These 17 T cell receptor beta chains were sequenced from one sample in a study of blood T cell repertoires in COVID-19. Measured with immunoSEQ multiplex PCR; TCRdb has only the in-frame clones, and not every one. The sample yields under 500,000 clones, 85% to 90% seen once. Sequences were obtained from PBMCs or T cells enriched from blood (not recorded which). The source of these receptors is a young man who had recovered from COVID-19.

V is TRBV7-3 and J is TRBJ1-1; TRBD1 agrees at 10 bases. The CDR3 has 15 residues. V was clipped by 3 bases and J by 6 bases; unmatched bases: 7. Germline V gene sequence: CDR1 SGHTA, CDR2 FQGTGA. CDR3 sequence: CASSFTGTGVAEAFF. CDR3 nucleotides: TGTGCCAGCAGCTTTACCGGGACAGGGGTGGCTGAAGCTTTCTTT.

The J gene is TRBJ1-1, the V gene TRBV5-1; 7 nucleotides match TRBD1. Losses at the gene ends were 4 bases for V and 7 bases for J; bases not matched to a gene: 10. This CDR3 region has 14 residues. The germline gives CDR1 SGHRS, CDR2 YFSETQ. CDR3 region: CASSPWTGVNEAFF. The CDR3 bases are TGCGCCAGCAGCCCCTGGACAGGAGTCAATGAAGCTTTCTTT.

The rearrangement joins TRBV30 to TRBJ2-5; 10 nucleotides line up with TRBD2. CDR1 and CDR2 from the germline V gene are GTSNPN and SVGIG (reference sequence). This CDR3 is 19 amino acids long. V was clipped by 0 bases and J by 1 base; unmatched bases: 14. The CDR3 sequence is CAWSVWLAGARRGQETQYF. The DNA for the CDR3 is TGTGCCTGGAGTGTATGGCTAGCGGGAGCACGAAGGGGCCAAGAGACCCAGTACTTC.

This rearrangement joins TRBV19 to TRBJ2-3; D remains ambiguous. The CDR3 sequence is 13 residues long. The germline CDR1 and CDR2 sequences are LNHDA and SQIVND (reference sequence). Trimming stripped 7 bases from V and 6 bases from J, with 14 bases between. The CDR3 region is CASIRVTMDTQYF. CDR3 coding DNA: TGTGCCAGTATCCGGGTTACCATGGATACGCAGTATTTT.

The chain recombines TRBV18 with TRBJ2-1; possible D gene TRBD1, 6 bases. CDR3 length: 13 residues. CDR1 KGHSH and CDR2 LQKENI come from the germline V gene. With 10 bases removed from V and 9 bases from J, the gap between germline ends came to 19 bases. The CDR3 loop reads CAISGSIGGEQFF. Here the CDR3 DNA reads TGTGCCATTTCCGGGTCGATAGGGGGTGAGCAGTTCTTC.

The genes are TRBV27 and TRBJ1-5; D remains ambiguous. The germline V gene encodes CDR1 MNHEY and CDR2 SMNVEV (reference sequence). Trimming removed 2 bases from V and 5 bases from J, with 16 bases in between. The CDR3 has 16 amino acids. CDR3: CASSLSLTGSDQPQHF. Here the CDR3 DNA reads TGTGCCAGCAGTTTAAGTTTGACGGGGTCCGATCAGCCCCAGCATTTT.

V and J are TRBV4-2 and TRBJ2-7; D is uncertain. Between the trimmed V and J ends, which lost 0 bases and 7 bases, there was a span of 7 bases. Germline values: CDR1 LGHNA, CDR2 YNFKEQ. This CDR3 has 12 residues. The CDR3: CASSQDFLEQYF. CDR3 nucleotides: TGTGCCAGCAGCCAAGATTTCTTGGAGCAGTACTTC.

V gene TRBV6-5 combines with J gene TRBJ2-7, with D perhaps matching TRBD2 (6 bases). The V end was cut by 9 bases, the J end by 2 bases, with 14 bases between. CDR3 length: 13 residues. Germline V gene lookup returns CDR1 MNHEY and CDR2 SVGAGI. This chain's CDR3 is CASSGTPPYEQYF. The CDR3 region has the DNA TGTGCCAGTTCCGGGACTCCTCCCTACGAGCAGTACTTC.

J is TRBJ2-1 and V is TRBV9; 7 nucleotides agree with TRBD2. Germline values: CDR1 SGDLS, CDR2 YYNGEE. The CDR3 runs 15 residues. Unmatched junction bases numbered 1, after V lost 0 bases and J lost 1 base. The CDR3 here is CASSVAGGSYNEQFF. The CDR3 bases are TGTGCCAGCAGCGTAGCGGGAGGTTCCTACAATGAGCAGTTCTTC.

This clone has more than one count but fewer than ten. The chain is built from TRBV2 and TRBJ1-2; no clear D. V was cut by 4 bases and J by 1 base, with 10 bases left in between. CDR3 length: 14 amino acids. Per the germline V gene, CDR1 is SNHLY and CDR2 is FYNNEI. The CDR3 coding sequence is TGTGCCAGCAGTGGAGGGAGTGGTAACTATGGCTACACCTTC. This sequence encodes CASSGGSGNYGYTF. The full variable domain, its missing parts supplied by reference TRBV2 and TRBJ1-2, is EPEVTQTPSHQVTQMGQEVILRCVPISNHLYFYWYRQILGQKVEFLVSFYNNEISEKSEIFDDQFSVERPDGSNFTLKIRSTKLEDSAMYFCASSGGSGNYGYTFGSGTRLTVV.

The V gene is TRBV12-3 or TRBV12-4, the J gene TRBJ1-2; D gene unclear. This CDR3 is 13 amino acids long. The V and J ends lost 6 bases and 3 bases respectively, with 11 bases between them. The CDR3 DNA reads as TGTGCCAGCAGCCCTGTCCCCTACTATGGCTACACCTTC. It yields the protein CASSPVPYYGYTF.

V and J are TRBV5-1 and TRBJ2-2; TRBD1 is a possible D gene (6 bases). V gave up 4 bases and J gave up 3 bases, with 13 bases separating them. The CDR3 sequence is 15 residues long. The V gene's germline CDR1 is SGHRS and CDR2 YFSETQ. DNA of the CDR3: TGCGCCAGCAGCCCACTGACAGGACACACCGGGGAGCTGTTTTTT. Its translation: CASSPLTGHTGELFF.

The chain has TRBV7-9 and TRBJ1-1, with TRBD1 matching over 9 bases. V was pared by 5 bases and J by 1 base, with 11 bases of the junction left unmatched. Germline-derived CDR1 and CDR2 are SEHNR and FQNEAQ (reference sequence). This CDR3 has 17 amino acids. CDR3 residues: CASSPSTGGAGNTEAFF. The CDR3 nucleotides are TGTGCCAGCAGCCCGAGCACAGGGGGCGCGGGGAACACTGAAGCTTTCTTT.

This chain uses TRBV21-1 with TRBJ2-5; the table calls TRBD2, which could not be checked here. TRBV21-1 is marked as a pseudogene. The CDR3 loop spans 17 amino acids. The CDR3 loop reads CASSKVVSGSPQETQYF. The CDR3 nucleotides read TGTGCCAGCAGCAAAGTAGTTAGCGGAAGCCCCCAAGAGACCCAGTACTTC.

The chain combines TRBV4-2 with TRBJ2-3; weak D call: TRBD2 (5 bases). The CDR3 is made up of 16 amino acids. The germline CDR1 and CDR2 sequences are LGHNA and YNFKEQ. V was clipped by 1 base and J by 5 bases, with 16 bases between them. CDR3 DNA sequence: TGTGCCAGCAGCCAAGTGTTGAGTCAAGCGGAAGATACGCAGTATTTT. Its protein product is CASSQVLSQAEDTQYF.

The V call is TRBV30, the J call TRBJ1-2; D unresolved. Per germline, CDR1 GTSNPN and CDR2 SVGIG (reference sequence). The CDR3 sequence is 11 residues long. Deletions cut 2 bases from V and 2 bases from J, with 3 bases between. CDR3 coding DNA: TGTGCCTGGAGTCAGAACTATGGCTACACCTTC. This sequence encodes CAWSQNYGYTF. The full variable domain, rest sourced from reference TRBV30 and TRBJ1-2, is SQTIHQWPATLVQPVGSPLSLECTVEGTSNPNLYWYRQAAGRGLQLLFYSVGIGQISSEVPQNLSASRPQDRQFILSSKKLLLSDSGFYLCAWSQNYGYTFGSGTRLTVV.

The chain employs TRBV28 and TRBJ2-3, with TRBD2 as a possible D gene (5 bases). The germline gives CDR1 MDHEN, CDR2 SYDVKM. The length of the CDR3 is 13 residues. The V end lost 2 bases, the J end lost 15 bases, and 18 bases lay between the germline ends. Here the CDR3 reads CASSLQHMASPYF. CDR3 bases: TGTGCCAGCAGTTTACAGCATATGGCTAGCCCCTATTTT.